This T cell receptor beta chain was identified during a study of cytomegalovirus exposure and HLA in healthy donors. Study background: It was reported in a later analysis that the 100 to 150 validation repertoires used the same platform as the 550 to 800 first-cohort repertoires.

Sequenced by immunoSEQ multiplex PCR; TCRdb stores in-frame clones only, minus some. The table includes 150,000 to 200,000 clones, about 89% detected once. Notes on the study in general: A few CMV-associated chains were confirmed in vitro to be specific for CMV antigens. Altogether, about 160 TCR beta chains were recorded as cytomegalovirus-associated.

About this clone itself: What it recognizes is unknown.

The donors were members of the roughly 130-subject validation cohort (separate from the roughly 700-subject first cohort). Trimming removed 0 bases from V and 0 bases from J; junction bases left unmatched: 0. The CDR3 covers 14 residues. Looked up from germline, CDR1 is SGHRS and CDR2 is YFSETQ. The TCR was taken from a man younger than 40 in good health and CMV-seropositive. The specimen was PBMCs. The chain combines TRBV5-1 with TRBJ2-7; 7 bases match TRBD1. The CDR3 DNA reads TGCGCCAGCAGCTTGGACAGGGGCTCCTACGAGCAGTACTTC. It translates to CASSLDRGSYEQYF.